This TCR beta chain was observed in a study of T cell repertoires in cytomegalovirus infection. Study conclusions and caveats: Predominance within the ex vivo response was attributable to HLA-C-restricted CMV-specific TCR beta clonotypes.

The CDR3 is made up of 14 amino acids. V dropped 5 bases and J dropped 3 bases, with 13 bases sitting between them. The V gene's germline CDR1 is MNHNY and CDR2 SVGAGI (reference sequence). As regards this clonotype: What it recognizes is unknown.

TCRdb itself ran the reads through MiXCR, one entry per CDR3 protein. The sample consists of a few hundred thousand distinct CDR3 sequences, about 29% of them appearing once. This chain links TRBV6-6 with TRBJ1-1, with D possibly being TRBD1 (5 bases). The sequence was obtained from a human donor in good health (CMV status not recorded). Some clones in this sample may be carry-over from other donors' samples. The material sequenced was cultured PBMCs, taken from culture after CMV antigen stimulation. The CDR3 sequence: CASSRGGDYTEAFF. CDR3 DNA: TGTGCCAGCAGTCGCGGAGGGGATTACACTGAAGCTTTCTTT.